The sequence of this TCR beta chain was determined in a study of OX40 agonist ivuxolimab in advanced cancers. Some background on the complete study: Ivuxolimab, which targeted the costimulatory receptor OX40 (CD134), was an agonistic, fully human IgG2 monoclonal antibody. The paper describes the monotherapy dose-escalation part (N ≈ 51 patients) of the phase I trial of ivuxolimab. Of the roughly 54 patients in dose escalation, approximately 20 had hepatocellular carcinoma, some 15 had melanoma, 9 had renal cell carcinoma and 9 had head and neck cancer. Prior anti-PD-1, anti-PD-L1 or anti-CTLA-4 therapy was permitted, and checkpoint inhibitors had been received by about 44% of dose-escalation patients. A male proportion of around 81% and a mean age of 60 years, ranging from about 23 to 79, were recorded for the dose-escalation cohort. Partial responses were achieved by three dose-escalation patients, of whom one had hepatocellular carcinoma and two had cutaneous melanoma. Intravenous ivuxolimab was administered to patients every 2 weeks at six dose levels: 0.01, 0.1, 0.3, 1.5, 3 and 10 mg/kg. Peripheral TCRbeta sequencing was intended to test whether TCR sequence diversity was altered and clonal T-cell expansion was caused by ivuxolimab.

There are 12 amino acids in the CDR3, from cysteine to phenylalanine inclusive. Just CDR3 DNA is preserved here, 36 bases in frame from base 1. The germline V gene encodes CDR1 SGHAT and CDR2 FQNNGV. Relative to germline, V is missing 2 bases and J is missing 10 bases, with 2 bases of the junction outside any gene match. Regarding this clone: It has no known antigen specificity. One base away there is no much larger clone; base qualities are not given.

Results the study describes overall, beyond this receptor: At doses of 0.1 to 3.0 mg/kg, clonal expansion of both CD4+ and CD8+ blood T cells was observed from baseline to week 6. Low levels of normalized T-cell clonal expansion were also seen in some patients who did not respond. On average, CD8+ T cells showed more expanded clones than CD4+ T cells after ivuxolimab. Which antigens the clonally expanded peripheral T cells were specific for was not determined. In the 0.1-3.0 mg/kg groups, partial responders were among the patients with the lowest normalized peripheral clonal expansion, particularly in CD8+ T cells.

For sequencing of the TCRbeta CDR3 region, genomic DNA was extracted from the sorted cells. The immunoSEQ Assay was used to sequence the TCRbeta CDR3 regions. TCRdb's version of the immuneACCESS table is confined to in-frame rearrangements and falls short of the full clone set. An unresolved V gene accounts for under half of the shortfall where checked; the remainder is of unknown origin. This sample has about 91,000 clones in its table, and more than 80% of those were observed once. Of the sample, around 0.21% is held by the ten largest clones. Patients with a history of autoimmune disease or receiving systemic immunosuppression were excluded from the trial. Peripheral blood for TCR sequencing was collected from all dose cohorts at baseline, on cycle 4 day 1, and on cycle 7 day 1. Samples were obtained from an open-label, multicenter, first-in-human phase I dose-escalation trial of ivuxolimab. The trial enrolled adults with locally advanced or metastatic head and neck squamous cell, hepatocellular, melanoma or renal cell carcinoma. Before TCR sequencing, CD4+ T cells and CD8+ T cells were sorted from peripheral blood as separate populations.

The material was CD4+ or CD8+ T cells sorted from blood, obtained in a trial of the OX40 agonist ivuxolimab. The source of this sequence is an adult with an advanced solid tumor such as melanoma, head and neck, liver or kidney cancer. The rearrangement combines TRBV11-2 with TRBJ2-1, with 7 bases in between that match TRBD2. The CDR3 has the sequence CASSLPGGEQFF. The DNA sequence follows: TGTGCCAGCAGCTTACCGGGGGGAGAGCAGTTCTTC.